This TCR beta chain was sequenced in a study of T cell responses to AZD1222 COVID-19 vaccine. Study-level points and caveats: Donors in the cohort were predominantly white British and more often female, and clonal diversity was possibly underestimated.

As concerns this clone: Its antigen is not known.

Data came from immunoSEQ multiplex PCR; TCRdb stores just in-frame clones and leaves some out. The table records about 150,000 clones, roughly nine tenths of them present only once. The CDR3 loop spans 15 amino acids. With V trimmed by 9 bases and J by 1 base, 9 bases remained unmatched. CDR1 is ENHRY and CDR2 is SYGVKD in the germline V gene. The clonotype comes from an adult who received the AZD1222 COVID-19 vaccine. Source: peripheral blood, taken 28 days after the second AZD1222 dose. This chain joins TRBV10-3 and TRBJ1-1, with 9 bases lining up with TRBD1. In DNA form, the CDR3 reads TGTGCCATTACTGACCCGGGACAGGGGAACACTGAAGCTTTCTTT. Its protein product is CAITDPGQGNTEAFF.